The 10 T cell receptor beta chains in this list originate from one sample, sequenced in a study of cytomegalovirus exposure and HLA in healthy donors. Use of 60 Vbeta and 13 Jbeta primers characterized the PCR. Libraries were prepared by immunoSEQ multiplex PCR; TCRdb keeps only in-frame clonotypes and omits some of them. The top ten clones hold around 4% of a sample with about 130,000 clones, roughly 82% of them seen once. Sequencing input: PBMCs. The receptors stem from a male donor in good health and CMV-seropositive.

The chain uses TRBV29-1 and TRBJ2-5, with D uncertain. In germline, CDR1 is SQVTM, CDR2 ANQGSEA. V lost 6 bases, J lost 5 bases, and 7 bases lay in between. This CDR3 has 10 residues. The CDR3 reads CSVGRETQYF. CDR3 nucleotides: TGCAGCGTGGGCAGGGAGACCCAGTACTTC. The whole variable domain, filled in from reference TRBV29-1 and TRBJ2-5, reads SAVISQKPSRDICQRGTSLTIQCQVDSQVTMMFWYRQQPGQSLTLIATANQGSEATYESGFVIDKFPISRPNLTFSTLTVSNMSPEDSSIYLCSVGRETQYFGPGTRLLVL.

The chain carries TRBV28 and TRBJ2-7; D is undetermined. V was clipped by 6 bases and J by 0 bases, with 12 bases between them. Germline loops: CDR1 MDHEN, CDR2 SYDVKM. The CDR3 runs to 14 residues. CDR3: CASSASRDSYEQYF. CDR3 DNA sequence: TGTGCCAGCAGCGCAAGCCGAGACTCCTACGAGCAGTACTTC. Together with reference TRBV28 and TRBJ2-7, the CDR3 gives the full variable domain: DVKVTQSSRYLVKRTGEKVFLECVQDMDHENMFWYRQDPGLGLRLIYFSYDVKMKEKGDIPEGYSVSREKKERFSLILESASTNQTSMYLCASSASRDSYEQYFGPGTRLTVT.

V is TRBV2 and J is TRBJ2-3, with TRBD1 identical over 8 bases. The CDR3 sequence is 14 residues long. CDR1 is SNHLY and CDR2 is FYNNEI in the germline V gene. The V and J ends lost 5 bases and 6 bases, in that order; junction bases with no gene match: 7. The chain's CDR3 is CASSSPGQVDTQYF. The CDR3 DNA reads as TGTGCCAGCAGTTCTCCGGGACAGGTGGATACGCAGTATTTT.

The gene calls are TRBV23-1 and TRBJ1-2; 9 bases line up with TRBD1. TRBV23-1 is treated as an ORF (open reading frame) with a function not yet certain. This CDR3 region has 20 residues. With 9 bases clipped from V and 0 bases from J, the junction kept 23 bases outside the gene matches. The CDR3 loop is CARDGQGRRNQYLPNYGYTF. As DNA, the CDR3 is TGCGCCAGAGACGGACAGGGGCGACGTAATCAATACCTTCCTAACTATGGCTACACCTTC.

The chain employs TRBV18 and TRBJ2-5; a weak D match, TRBD2 (6 bases). The V end was cut by 1 base, the J end by 2 bases, with 14 bases between. The CDR3 has 16 residues. The germline CDR1 and CDR2 sequences are KGHSH and LQKENI. CDR3 sequence (DNA): TGTGCCAGCTCACCACGGAGGGTCCGCGAGCAAGAGACCCAGTACTTC. This sequence encodes CASSPRRVREQETQYF. The complete variable domain, with remaining parts taken from reference TRBV18 and TRBJ2-5, reads NAGVMQNPRHLVRRRGQEARLRCSPMKGHSHVYWYRQLPEEGLKFMVYLQKENIIDESGMPKERFSAEFPKEGPSILRIQQVVRGDSAAYFCASSPRRVREQETQYFGPGTRLLVL.

V usage is TRBV5-1 and J usage is TRBJ1-5, with D perhaps TRBD1 (5 bases). The germline V gene has CDR1 SGHRS and CDR2 YFSETQ. CDR3 length: 15 residues. V was clipped by 4 bases and J by 2 bases, with 13 bases between them. CDR3 coding DNA: TGCGCCAGCAGCCTCCGGGGAGGGGGCAATCAGCCCCAGCATTTT. Amino acid sequence: CASSLRGGGNQPQHF. The full variable domain, in which reference TRBV5-1 and TRBJ1-5 provide the parts outside the CDR3, is KAGVTQTPRYLIKTRGQQVTLSCSPISGHRSVSWYQQTPGQGLQFLFEYFSETQRNKGNFPGRFSGRQFSNSRSEMNVSTLELGDSALYLCASSLRGGGNQPQHFGDGTRLSIL.

CDR3: CASSLGQDVYSSTDTQYF. The CDR3 coding sequence is TGTGCCAGCTCACTGGGACAGGATGTGTACTCGAGCACAGATACGCAGTATTTT. The chain has TRBV18 and TRBJ2-3; TRBD1 matches 8 bases. Per germline, CDR1 KGHSH and CDR2 LQKENI. V lost 4 bases to trimming and J lost 0 bases; unmatched junction nucleotides: 12. This CDR3 region has 18 residues.

CDR3 in amino acids: CASSLDGSLYNEQFF. The CDR3 DNA reads TGTGCCAGCAGCTTAGATGGTAGCTTGTACAATGAGCAGTTCTTC. V usage is TRBV11-2 and J usage is TRBJ2-1, with D hard to call. V was trimmed by 0 bases and J by 4 bases, leaving 10 bases between them. Germline assignment: CDR1 SGHAT and CDR2 FQNNGV. The CDR3 has 15 residues.

The chain joins TRBV6-1 to TRBJ1-3, with 8 positions matching TRBD1. Germline V gene sequence: CDR1 MNHNS, CDR2 SASEGT. The CDR3 loop spans 17 amino acids. The trim removed 3 bases at V and 3 bases at J, leaving 10 bases unmatched. CDR3 in amino acids: CASSETLSGGGGNTIYF. CDR3 in DNA: TGTGCCAGCAGTGAGACTTTATCAGGGGGCGGTGGAAACACCATATATTTT.

The chain joins TRBV15 to TRBJ2-1, with TRBD2 matching 12 bases. In germline, CDR1 is LNHNV, CDR2 YYDKDF (reference sequence). The CDR3 is made up of 17 amino acids. V was clipped by 5 bases and J by 6 bases; unmatched bases: 11. CDR3 nucleotide sequence: TGTGCCACCAGCGGTAGGTCCGGGACTAGCGGGCTCAATGAGCAGTTCTTC. As protein: CATSGRSGTSGLNEQFF.